The source of this T cell receptor (beta chain) is a study of OX40 agonist ivuxolimab in advanced cancers. Study-level background: The dose of intravenous ivuxolimab that patients received every 2 weeks ranged from 0.01 to 10 mg/kg. Patients undergoing dose escalation presented with hepatocellular carcinoma, melanoma, renal cell or head and neck cancer.

Assay used: immunoSEQ multiplex PCR; TCRdb lists only in-frame clones, some missing. The data show fewer than 130,000 clones, with roughly nine tenths seen just once and approximately 0.29% held by the top ten. The CDR3 has 14 amino acids. Between the trimmed V and J ends, which lost 4 bases and 4 bases, there was a span of 13 bases. The germline V gene has CDR1 SGHVS and CDR2 FQNEAQ. Turning to this clone: Its antigen remains unknown.

Study-wide points: Mean expanded clone counts were higher in CD8+ than CD4+ T cells.

The J gene is TRBJ1-1, the V gene TRBV7-8; a possible D gene is TRBD1 (6 bases). The receptor's source is an adult with an advanced solid tumor such as melanoma, head and neck, liver or kidney cancer. The sequencing used CD4+ or CD8+ T cells sorted from blood, collected in a trial of the OX40 agonist ivuxolimab. Here the CDR3 DNA reads TGTGCCAGCAGCTCGAGACAGGTCCCCACTGAAGCTTTCTTT. It codes for CASSSRQVPTEAFF.